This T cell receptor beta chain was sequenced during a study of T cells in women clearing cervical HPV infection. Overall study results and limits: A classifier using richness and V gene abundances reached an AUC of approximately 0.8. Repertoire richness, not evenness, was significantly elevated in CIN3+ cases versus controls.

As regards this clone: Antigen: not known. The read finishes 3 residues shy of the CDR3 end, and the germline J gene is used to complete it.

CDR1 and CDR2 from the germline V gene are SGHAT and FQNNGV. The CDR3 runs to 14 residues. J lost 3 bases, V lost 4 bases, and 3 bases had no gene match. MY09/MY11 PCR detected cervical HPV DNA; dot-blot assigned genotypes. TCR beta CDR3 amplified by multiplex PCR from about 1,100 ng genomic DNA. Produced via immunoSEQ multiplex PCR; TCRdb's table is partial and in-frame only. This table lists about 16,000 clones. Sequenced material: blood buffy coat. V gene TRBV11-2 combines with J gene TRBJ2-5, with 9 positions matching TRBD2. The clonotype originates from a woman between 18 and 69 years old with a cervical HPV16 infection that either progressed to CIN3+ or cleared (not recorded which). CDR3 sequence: CASSYLAGKETQYF. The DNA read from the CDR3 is TGTGCCAGCAGCTACCTAGCGGGGAAAGAGACC.